These 10 T cell receptor beta chains came from one sample sequenced in a study of blood T cell repertoires in COVID-19. Here immunoSEQ multiplex PCR was the method, and the copy in TCRdb shows in-frame clones only, minus some. The data hold around 230,000 clones, with approximately 83% observed a single time. The sequencing input was peripheral blood. The source is a man aged 35-49 years with acute or convalescent COVID-19.

This clone was counted between two and nine times. The chain couples TRBV4-2 to TRBJ1-2; D is unclear. Trimming pared 0 bases from V and 1 base from J, leaving 6 bases between. The CDR3 length is 14 residues. The V gene's germline CDR1 is LGHNA and CDR2 YNFKEQ. The DNA of the CDR3 is TGTGCCAGCAGCCAAGAGCAGGTTAACTATGGCTACACCTTC. This gives the protein CASSQEQVNYGYTF.

V gene TRBV14 combines with J gene TRBJ2-7; possibly TRBD2 for D (6 bases). The germline V gene has CDR1 SGHDN and CDR2 FVKESK. This CDR3 has 13 residues. V was shortened by 3 bases and J by 3 bases, with 9 bases between the two germline ends. In DNA form, the CDR3 reads TGTGCCAGCAGCCAGCCCGGGGGCTACGAGCAGTACTTC. Amino acid sequence: CASSQPGGYEQYF. Complete variable domain (other parts from reference TRBV14 and TRBJ2-7): EAGVTQFPSHSVIEKGQTVTLRCDPISGHDNLYWYRRVMGKEIKFLLHFVKESKQDESGMPNNRFLAERTGGTYSTLKVQPAELEDSGVYFCASSQPGGYEQYFGPGTRLTVT.

The chain joins TRBV7-2 to TRBJ2-5; a weak D match, TRBD1 (5 bases). The CDR3 extends over 15 amino acids. Germline V CDR1 and CDR2: SGHTA, FQGNSA. V lost 3 bases, J lost 5 bases, and 16 bases lay in between. The CDR3 reads CASSLERQRIETQYF. In DNA, the CDR3 is TGTGCCAGCAGCTTGGAGAGACAGAGGATCGAGACCCAGTACTTC.

The J gene is TRBJ2-6, the V gene TRBV29-1; 11 bases agree with TRBD1. With 4 bases clipped from V and 3 bases from J, the junction kept 5 bases outside the gene matches. Germline assignment: CDR1 SQVTM and CDR2 ANQGSEA. There are 16 residues in the CDR3. The CDR3 nucleotides are TGCAGCGTTGGGACAGGGGGCGCGGGTGGGGCCAACGTCCTGACTTTC. It codes for CSVGTGGAGGANVLTF.

This rearrangement joins TRBV29-1 to TRBJ1-2; 7 bases line up with TRBD1. The CDR3 length is 14 residues. The germline V gene encodes CDR1 SQVTM and CDR2 ANQGSEA. Trimming removed 6 bases from V and 6 bases from J; junction bases left unmatched: 13. CDR3 in DNA: TGCAGCGTCCTACACAGGGGAGTAGGTGATGGCTACACCTTC. Protein sequence: CSVLHRGVGDGYTF.

This rearrangement joins TRBV4-1 to TRBJ2-6, with TRBD2 identical over 7 bases. Germline CDR1 and CDR2: MGHRA and YSYEKL. Trimming removed 0 bases from V and 0 bases from J; junction bases left unmatched: 5. The CDR3 runs 18 residues. The CDR3 sequence: CASSQEWEGNSGANVLTF. Written as DNA, the CDR3 is TGCGCCAGCAGCCAAGAATGGGAGGGAAACTCTGGGGCCAACGTCCTGACTTTC.

This rearrangement joins TRBV19 to TRBJ2-7, with D unclear. This CDR3 is built from 14 residues. The germline CDR1 and CDR2 sequences are LNHDA and SQIVND (reference sequence). V lost 4 bases to trimming and J lost 9 bases, with 19 bases between them. CDR3 residues: CASSSQSTSQRQYF. In DNA form, the CDR3 reads TGTGCCAGTAGTAGCCAGTCCACGAGTCAGCGGCAGTACTTC.

The V gene is TRBV29-1, the J gene TRBJ2-1; D unresolved. The CDR3 covers 12 residues. The V and J ends lost 5 bases and 8 bases respectively, with 13 bases between them. Germline lookup yields CDR1 SQVTM and CDR2 ANQGSEA. For the CDR3, the DNA is TGCAGCGTTTCTCCCCCGCCAGATGAGCAGTTCTTC. Encoded protein: CSVSPPPDEQFF.

The rearrangement uses TRBV19 and TRBJ1-1; 7 bases fit TRBD1. V lost 9 bases and J lost 1; bases outside the gene matches: 2. This CDR3 comprises 12 residues. Looked up from germline, CDR1 is LNHDA and CDR2 is SQIVND (reference sequence). The CDR3 nucleotides read TGTGCCAGCGGGGACAGGAACACTGAAGCTTTCTTT. It encodes CASGDRNTEAFF. Drawing the rest from reference TRBV19 and TRBJ1-1, the complete variable domain is DGGITQSPKYLFRKEGQNVTLSCEQNLNHDAMYWYRQDPGQGLRLIYYSQIVNDFQKGDIAEGYSVSREKKESFPLTVTSAQKNPTAFYLCASGDRNTEAFFGQGTRLTVV.

This rearrangement joins TRBV7-9 to TRBJ1-5, with TRBD1 as a possible D gene (5 bases). This CDR3 region has 15 residues. Germline lookup yields CDR1 SEHNR and CDR2 FQNEAQ (reference sequence). The ends were cut back, 2 bases at V and 5 bases at J, with 13 bases in the middle. CDR3 protein: CASSLQGGRDQPQHF. For the CDR3, the DNA is TGTGCCAGCAGCTTACAGGGAGGAAGGGATCAGCCCCAGCATTTT.